The present T cell receptor beta chain was sequenced within a study of T-cell memory formation after mild COVID-19. Study-wide background: Clusters were largely donor specific.

This clonotype appeared a few times. CDR1 and CDR2 from the germline V gene are MNHNS and SASEGT. This CDR3 comprises 13 residues. Trimming stripped 6 bases from V and 3 bases from J, with 11 bases between. Barcoded TCR alpha and TCR beta cDNA libraries with UMIs came from 5'RACE using constant-segment primers. One entry per CDR3 protein, called by TCRdb with MiXCR from the 5' RACE reads. Of just over 350,000 distinct CDR3 sequences in the sample, around 14% were seen once. The rearrangement joins TRBV6-1 to TRBJ1-2; D gene unclear. This TCR was recovered from a man aged 18 to 35 who had mild COVID-19 (a few samples of this study predate the infection). Cell type and time point are not known. The specimen sequenced was PBMCs or a T cell subset sorted from them (not recorded which). The CDR3 DNA follows: TGTGCCAGCAGCCCAGGACCAGACTATGGCTACACCTTC. This gives the protein CASSPGPDYGYTF.